The 27 T cell receptor beta chains below were found in one sample sequenced in a study of blood T cells in healthy people across ages. Combining a sample-barcoded 5' primer with a J-beta primer mix, a second PCR ran for about 6 to 11 cycles. TCRdb itself ran the 5' RACE reads through MiXCR, one entry per CDR3 protein. The sample yields some 1.5 million distinct CDR3 sequences, about 30% seen once. The sequenced sample was blood. These receptors were taken from a woman in her thirties in good health.

The chain uses TRBV2 and TRBJ2-1; the match to TRBD1 covers 9 bases. The CDR3 runs to 15 residues. Germline V CDR1 and CDR2: SNHLY, FYNNEI. Losses at the gene ends were 7 bases for V and 4 bases for J; bases not matched to a gene: 8. The CDR3 loop reads CASITGTGMYNEQFF. In nucleotides, the CDR3 is TGTGCCAGCATCACCGGGACAGGGATGTACAATGAGCAGTTCTTC. The variable domain in full, with the rest retrieved from reference TRBV2 and TRBJ2-1, is EPEVTQTPSHQVTQMGQEVILRCVPISNHLYFYWYRQILGQKVEFLVSFYNNEISEKSEIFDDQFSVERPDGSNFTLKIRSTKLEDSAMYFCASITGTGMYNEQFFGPGTRLTVL.

This clonotype was observed a handful of times. The chain joins TRBV7-2 to TRBJ1-3; D not resolved. The CDR3 has 12 residues. Germline lookup yields CDR1 SGHTA and CDR2 FQGNSA. With 6 bases removed from V and 1 base from J, the gap between germline ends came to 4 bases. The CDR3 coding sequence is TGTGCCAGCAGGCTTTCTGGAAACACCATATATTTT. It is translated as CASRLSGNTIYF.

This clonotype was seen repeatedly, ten times or more. The V gene is TRBV10-1, the J gene TRBJ2-1; D gene ambiguous. V was trimmed by 7 bases and J by 6 bases, leaving 19 bases between them. The CDR3 has 15 residues. Germline V lookup: CDR1 WNHNN, CDR2 SYGVQD (reference sequence). In DNA form, the CDR3 reads TGCGCCAGCATCATAGACCAACCAATCCCCAATGAGCAGTTCTTC. Encoded protein: CASIIDQPIPNEQFF.

The gene calls are TRBV3-1 and TRBJ1-1; unclear D gene. V dropped 0 bases and J dropped 7 bases, with 9 bases sitting between them. Germline V CDR1 and CDR2: LGHDT, YNNKEL (reference sequence). The CDR3 totals 13 residues. The chain's CDR3 is CASSQDAQREAFF. CDR3 sequence (DNA): TGTGCCAGCAGCCAAGATGCCCAGCGTGAAGCTTTCTTT.

The chain combines TRBV7-2 with TRBJ2-7; TRBD1 is a possible D gene (7 bases). The CDR3 is 17 amino acids. Looked up from germline, CDR1 is SGHTA and CDR2 is FQGNSA. V was cut by 4 bases and J by 2 bases, with 21 bases left in between. CDR3 DNA sequence: TGTGCCAGCAGCTATCTTCAGGGGGGAGTTAAACCCTACGAGCAGTACTTC. This encodes CASSYLQGGVKPYEQYF. The whole variable domain, remainder taken from reference TRBV7-2 and TRBJ2-7, is GAGVSQSPSNKVTEKGKDVELRCDPISGHTALYWYRQSLGQGLEFLIYFQGNSAPDKSGLPSDRFSAERTGGSVSTLTIQRTQQEDSAVYLCASSYLQGGVKPYEQYFGPGTRLTVT.

The chain links TRBV3-1 to TRBJ2-5; D may be TRBD1 (5 bases). Germline CDR1 LGHDT, CDR2 YNNKEL (reference sequence). V shed 2 bases and J shed 11 bases, with 15 bases lying between them. The CDR3 extends over 13 amino acids. The CDR3 spells CASSQSRTKEQYF. DNA for the CDR3: TGTGCCAGCAGCCAATCTCGGACAAAAGAGCAGTACTTC.

This clonotype occurred a few times. This chain connects TRBV9 to TRBJ1-2, with 7 nucleotides matching TRBD1. The CDR3 runs 18 residues. V shed 4 bases and J 0 bases; nucleotides not matched to a gene: 15. Germline V lookup: CDR1 SGDLS, CDR2 YYNGEE. The CDR3 DNA reads TGTGCCAGCAGCTCCAGGGGGACGGACAAGTTAGCTAACTATGGCTACACCTTC. This sequence encodes CASSSRGTDKLANYGYTF.

This clonotype was found many times. The rearrangement links TRBV7-9 to TRBJ2-4, with 11 bases lining up with TRBD2. There are 19 residues in the CDR3. V was pared by 4 bases and J by 1 base, with 12 bases of the junction left unmatched. The germline gives CDR1 SEHNR, CDR2 FQNEAQ (reference sequence). Here the CDR3 reads CASSSWTKSSGRAKNIQYF. As DNA, the CDR3 is TGTGCCAGCAGCTCATGGACGAAGTCTAGCGGGAGGGCCAAAAACATTCAGTACTTC.

V gene TRBV20-1 combines with J gene TRBJ2-4; unclear D gene. The V end lost 6 bases, the J end lost 1 base, and 16 bases lay between the germline ends. Germline V gene data show CDR1 as DFQATT and CDR2 as SNEGSKA (reference sequence). The CDR3 spans 15 residues. CDR3 in DNA: TGCAGTGCGGGAAGCCACACAGCTGCCAAAAACATTCAGTACTTC. Amino acid sequence: CSAGSHTAAKNIQYF.

At least ten counts were recorded for this clonotype. The chain recombines TRBV29-1 with TRBJ2-5, with TRBD1 matching 11 bases. The CDR3 is 15 residues long. Germline V gives CDR1 SQVTM, CDR2 ANQGSEA. Losses at the gene ends were 7 bases for V and 4 bases for J; bases not matched to a gene: 11. The CDR3 loop is CSGSLGQGVGETQYF. The DNA for the CDR3 is TGCAGCGGCTCATTGGGACAGGGGGTCGGAGAGACCCAGTACTTC.

This clonotype appeared a few times. The chain carries TRBV20-1 and TRBJ2-1; 12 bases match TRBD2. The CDR3 sequence is 14 residues long. V lost 4 bases to trimming and J lost 8 bases; unmatched junction nucleotides: 6. The germline V gene has CDR1 DFQATT and CDR2 SNEGSKA (reference sequence). CDR3 sequence reads: CSAITSGRQYEQFF. CDR3 nucleotides: TGCAGTGCTATCACTAGCGGGAGGCAATATGAGCAGTTCTTC.

This clonotype was recorded a few times. The rearrangement uses TRBV12-3 or TRBV12-4 and TRBJ1-1; 7 nucleotides agree with TRBD1. The V gene end was trimmed by 4 bases and the J gene end by 5 bases; junction bases not matched to a gene: 10. This CDR3 has 15 amino acids. CDR3 sequence (DNA): TGTGCCAGCAGTTGGGGAACAGGGGCGGGGACTGAAGCTTTCTTT. Translation: CASSWGTGAGTEAFF.

V usage is TRBV20-1 and J usage is TRBJ1-1, with 10 bases aligning to TRBD1. The germline V gene encodes CDR1 DFQATT and CDR2 SNEGSKA (reference sequence). V shed 3 bases, J shed 7 bases, and the junction held 8 bases outside the gene matches. This CDR3 region has 14 residues. The CDR3 coding sequence is TGCAGTGCTAGGTTACCGGGACAGGGGTTTGAAGCTTTCTTT. Translation: CSARLPGQGFEAFF.

This clonotype was recorded many times. V usage is TRBV27 and J usage is TRBJ1-5, with D tentatively TRBD1 (5 bases). V was pared by 6 bases and J by 1 base, with 10 bases between. CDR1 is MNHEY and CDR2 is SMNVEV in the germline V gene (reference sequence). This CDR3 has 14 residues. The chain's CDR3 is CASSFRQSNQPQHF. DNA of the CDR3: TGTGCCAGCAGCTTTAGACAGAGCAATCAGCCCCAGCATTTT.

Notes on this clonotype: Given a much more abundant clone one base away, this may be a read error. V gene TRBV29-1 combines with J gene TRBJ1-4, with no clear D. The germline V gene has CDR1 SQVTM and CDR2 ANQGSEA. This CDR3 is 13 amino acids long. The CDR3 DNA reads as TGCAGCGTTGAACGGCGGGCTAATGAAAAACGGTTTTTT. Translation gives CSVERRANEKRFF.

This clonotype occurred once. At one end the junction does not follow the germline gene, possibly because of a read error. The V call is TRBV2, the J call TRBJ1-3; D gene uncertain. Germline V CDR1 and CDR2: SNHLY, FYNNEI. The CDR3 has 13 residues. CDR3 nucleotide sequence: TGTGCCAGTAGTGAAGAGCGGGGAAACACCATATATTTT. Translation: CASSEERGNTIYF.

This clonotype showed up just a few times. J is TRBJ1-5 and V is TRBV20-1; 9 bases map to TRBD1. The CDR3 runs 14 residues. Looked up from germline, CDR1 is DFQATT and CDR2 is SNEGSKA (reference sequence). The ends lost 5 bases at V and 4 bases at J; junction bases unmatched: 6. The CDR3 nucleotides are TGCAGTGCTGCCTGGACAGGGGAGAATCAGCCCCAGCATTTT. As protein: CSAAWTGENQPQHF.

On this clonotype: A read error may explain this, as a much larger clone is one base away. The chain combines TRBV12-3 or TRBV12-4 with TRBJ1-4, with TRBD1 identical over 9 bases. The V segment lost 8 bases and the J segment 6 bases; nucleotides outside the gene matches: 10. The CDR3 has 15 amino acids. The CDR3 DNA sequence: TGTGCCAGCGGCGGAGGGACAGGGATTTATGAAAAACTGTTTTTT. Translated, it gives CASGGGTGIYEKLFF.

This clonotype was seen a handful of times. V gene TRBV7-2 combines with J gene TRBJ2-1; the D gene is possibly TRBD2 (6 bases). This CDR3 comprises 16 residues. V was shortened by 5 bases and J by 4 bases, with 18 bases between the two germline ends. The germline V gene encodes CDR1 SGHTA and CDR2 FQGNSA. This CDR3 reads CASSQRAGRQYNEQFF. The CDR3 DNA reads as TGTGCCAGCAGCCAACGGGCGGGGAGGCAATACAATGAGCAGTTCTTC.

The gene calls are TRBV2 and TRBJ1-2, with no clear D. The CDR3 has 13 amino acids. Per the germline V gene, CDR1 is SNHLY and CDR2 is FYNNEI. Trimming stripped 6 bases from V and 4 bases from J, with 12 bases between. CDR3 sequence: CASRAGPSYGYTF. The CDR3 DNA sequence: TGTGCCAGCAGGGCTGGACCGAGCTATGGCTACACCTTC.

Remarks on this clonotype: This clone may be a read error of a much larger clone one base away. V and J are TRBV12-3 or TRBV12-4 and TRBJ1-2; D gene unclear. Trimming took 4 bases from V and 9 from J, leaving 12 bases between them. The CDR3 runs to 12 residues. CDR3 DNA: TGTGCCAGCAGTTCGTCCCTAGGGAGCTACACCTTC. Residues: CASSSSLGSYTF.

A note on this clonotype: A much larger clone differs from this one at a single base, so this may be a read error. V and J are TRBV6-1 and TRBJ2-7; TRBD1 aligns across 8 bases. The ends lost 5 bases at V and 3 bases at J; junction bases unmatched: 12. The CDR3 is 16 residues long. CDR1 and CDR2 from the germline V gene are MNHNS and SASEGT. CDR3 region: CASSPPPGQVRYEQYF. The CDR3 bases are TGTGCCAGCAGTCCCCCCCCGGGACAGGTTCGCTACGAGCAGTACTTC.

This clonotype occurred a few times. The J gene is TRBJ2-1, the V gene TRBV7-2; TRBD2 matches at 7 bases. Germline V gives CDR1 SGHTA, CDR2 FQGNSA. There are 13 residues in the CDR3. Trimming at V came to 5 bases and at J to 6 bases, leaving 4 bases not matched to a gene. The CDR3 protein is CASSNRLANEQFF. The CDR3 coding sequence is TGTGCCAGCAGCAACCGACTAGCCAATGAGCAGTTCTTC.

In this sample, this clonotype turned up once. J is TRBJ2-4 and V is TRBV30; D unclear. Germline loops: CDR1 GTSNPN, CDR2 SVGIG (reference sequence). The CDR3 has 13 residues. The V gene lost 2 bases and the J gene lost 13 bases, with 18 bases spanning the gap. The DNA of the CDR3 is TGTGCCTGGAGTCGGAGTCGGTTCAATGAGCAGTACTTC. Translation: CAWSRSRFNEQYF.

This clonotype was counted only a few times. V usage is TRBV3-1 and J usage is TRBJ2-1; no firm D call. The CDR3 has 13 residues. V dropped 0 bases and J dropped 13 bases, with 13 bases sitting between them. CDR1 is LGHDT and CDR2 is YNNKEL in the germline V gene (reference sequence). CDR3 residues: CASSQDQETPQFF. The CDR3 nucleotides read TGTGCCAGCAGCCAAGATCAGGAGACCCCTCAGTTCTTC.

The genes are TRBV3-1 and TRBJ2-7; a weak D match, TRBD2 (7 bases). Germline V gene sequence: CDR1 LGHDT, CDR2 YNNKEL (reference sequence). The CDR3 sequence is 12 residues long. Trimming stripped 11 bases from V and 3 bases from J, with 14 bases between. CDR3 in DNA: TGTGCCGGCGGGGGCGGGAGCTACGAGCAGTACTTC. This sequence encodes CAGGGGSYEQYF.

The rearrangement links TRBV29-1 to TRBJ1-1; 9 positions match TRBD1. The germline gives CDR1 SQVTM, CDR2 ANQGSEA. The CDR3 sequence is 13 residues long. The V and J ends lost 7 bases and 1 base, in that order; junction bases with no gene match: 4. CDR3 sequence reads: CSGNRGPNTEAFF. CDR3 bases: TGCAGCGGGAACAGGGGGCCGAACACTGAAGCTTTCTTT.